The T cell receptor (beta chain) under discussion was sequenced for a study of cytomegalovirus exposure and HLA in healthy donors. V gave up 2 bases and J gave up 3 bases, with 8 bases separating them. The CDR3 loop spans 13 amino acids. Germline-derived CDR1 and CDR2 are MNHEY and SMNVEV (reference sequence). PCR used 60 Vbeta primers and 13 Jbeta primers. Clones were read by immunoSEQ multiplex PCR, and TCRdb kept only the in-frame ones, dropping some. The sample holds 95,000 to 150,000 clones. Material: PBMCs. The chain joins TRBV27 to TRBJ2-7; D unresolved. This receptor was taken from a young man in good health and CMV-seronegative. This CDR3 reads CASSLGHIYEQYF. CDR3 bases: TGTGCCAGCAGTTTAGGGCACATCTACGAGCAGTACTTC.